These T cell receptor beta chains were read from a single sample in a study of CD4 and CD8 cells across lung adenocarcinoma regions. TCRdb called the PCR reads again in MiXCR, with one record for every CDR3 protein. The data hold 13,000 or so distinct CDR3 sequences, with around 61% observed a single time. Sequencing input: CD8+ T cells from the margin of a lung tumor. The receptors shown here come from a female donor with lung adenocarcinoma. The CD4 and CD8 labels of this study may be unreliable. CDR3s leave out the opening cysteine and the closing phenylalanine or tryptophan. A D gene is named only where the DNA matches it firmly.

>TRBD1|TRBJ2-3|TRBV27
ASSLLTGGEPDTQY
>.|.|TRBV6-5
ASRYLNTDMQY
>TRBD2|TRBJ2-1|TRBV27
ASSTGLARSGRYNEQF
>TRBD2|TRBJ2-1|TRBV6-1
ASSGLAGGPEQF
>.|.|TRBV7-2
ASSLSRRNQETQY
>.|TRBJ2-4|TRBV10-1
ASSDKGRWAKNIQY
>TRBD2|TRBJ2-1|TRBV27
ASRKAGLAGRNEQF
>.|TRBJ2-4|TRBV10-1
ASSDKGVGAKNIQY
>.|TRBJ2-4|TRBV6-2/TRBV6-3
ASTDRGPAGWAKDIQY
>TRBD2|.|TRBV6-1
ASRASGRRNTDTQY
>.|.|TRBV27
ASSLLNEQY
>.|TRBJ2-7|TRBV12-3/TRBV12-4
ASSSSYEQY
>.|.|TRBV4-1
ASSPPGLRAENMQY
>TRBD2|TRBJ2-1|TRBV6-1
ASSELAGGSYNEQF
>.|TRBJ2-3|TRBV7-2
ASSFSDTQY
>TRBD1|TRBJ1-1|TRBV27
ASSLPGTGNTEAF
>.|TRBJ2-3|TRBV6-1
ASSGDQTVSGTDTQY
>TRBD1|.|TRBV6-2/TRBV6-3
ATRQGARYEQY
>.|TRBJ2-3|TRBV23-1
ASSQSWQLTDTQY
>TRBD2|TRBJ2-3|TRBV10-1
ASRDIGGGAPETQY
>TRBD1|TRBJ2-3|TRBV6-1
ASSPRGQRATDTQY
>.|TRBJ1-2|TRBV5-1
ASSLGGSLGYGYT
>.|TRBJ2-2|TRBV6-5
ASSYKTHYTGELF
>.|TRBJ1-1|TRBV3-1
ASSRGGGPDAF
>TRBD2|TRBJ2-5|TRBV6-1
ASSAASGGALPNIQY
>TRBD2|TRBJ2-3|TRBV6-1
ASSPSGAPDTQY
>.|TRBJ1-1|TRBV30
AWVGTMNTEAF
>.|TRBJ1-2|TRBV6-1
ASSEGGGGYT
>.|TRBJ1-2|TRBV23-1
ASSSIRAFDGYT
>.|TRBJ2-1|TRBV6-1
ASGLTTYEQF
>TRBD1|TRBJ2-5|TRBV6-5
ASSYNGATGGRETQY
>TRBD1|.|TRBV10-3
AISEKTGGGETQY
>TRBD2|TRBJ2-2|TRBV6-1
ASRSGGFTGELF
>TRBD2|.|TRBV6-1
ASSQGGTYEQY
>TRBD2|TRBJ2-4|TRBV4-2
ASSPTPGLAGLRAKNTQY
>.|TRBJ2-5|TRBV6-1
ASSSRQSLETQY
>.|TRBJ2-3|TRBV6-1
ASRGTARPDTQY
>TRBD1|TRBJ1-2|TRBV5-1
ASSLQGAMTSGDT
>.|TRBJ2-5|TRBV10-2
ASGQAAGETQY
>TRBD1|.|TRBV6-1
ASNWDSPTIYEQY
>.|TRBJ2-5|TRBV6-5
ASSYGGTTQETQY